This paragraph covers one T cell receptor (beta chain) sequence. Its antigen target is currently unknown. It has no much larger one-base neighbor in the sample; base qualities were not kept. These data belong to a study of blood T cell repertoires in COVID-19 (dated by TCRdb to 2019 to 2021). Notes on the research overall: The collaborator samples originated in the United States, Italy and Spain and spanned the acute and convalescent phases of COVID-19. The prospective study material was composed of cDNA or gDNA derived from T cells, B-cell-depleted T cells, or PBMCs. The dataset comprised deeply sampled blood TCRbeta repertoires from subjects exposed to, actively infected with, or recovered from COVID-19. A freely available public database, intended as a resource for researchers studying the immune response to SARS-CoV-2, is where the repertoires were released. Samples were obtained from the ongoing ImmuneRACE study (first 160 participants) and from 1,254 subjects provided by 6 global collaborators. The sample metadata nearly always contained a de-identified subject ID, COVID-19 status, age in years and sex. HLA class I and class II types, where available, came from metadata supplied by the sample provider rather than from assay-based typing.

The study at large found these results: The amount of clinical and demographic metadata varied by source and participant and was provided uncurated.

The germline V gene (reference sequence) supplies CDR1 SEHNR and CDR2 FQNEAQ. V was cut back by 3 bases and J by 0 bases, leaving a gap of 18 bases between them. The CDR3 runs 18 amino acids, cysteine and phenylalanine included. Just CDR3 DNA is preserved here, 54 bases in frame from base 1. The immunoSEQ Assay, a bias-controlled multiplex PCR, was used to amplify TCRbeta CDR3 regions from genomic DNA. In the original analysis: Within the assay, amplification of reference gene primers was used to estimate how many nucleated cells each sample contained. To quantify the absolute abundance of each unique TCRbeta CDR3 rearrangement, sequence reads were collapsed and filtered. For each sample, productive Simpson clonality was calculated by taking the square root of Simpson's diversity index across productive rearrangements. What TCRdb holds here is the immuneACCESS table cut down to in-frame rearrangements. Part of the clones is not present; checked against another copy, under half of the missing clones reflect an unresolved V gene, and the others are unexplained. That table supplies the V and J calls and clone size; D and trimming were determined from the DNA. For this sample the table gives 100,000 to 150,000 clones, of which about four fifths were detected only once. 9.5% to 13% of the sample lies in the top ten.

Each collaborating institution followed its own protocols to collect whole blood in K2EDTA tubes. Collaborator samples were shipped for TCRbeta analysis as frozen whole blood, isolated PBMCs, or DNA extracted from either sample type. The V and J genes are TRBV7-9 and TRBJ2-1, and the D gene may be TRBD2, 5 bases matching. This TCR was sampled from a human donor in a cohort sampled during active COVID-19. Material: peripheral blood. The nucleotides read TGTGCCAGCAGCTTTGGATACGTAGCGAAGGGCTCCTACAATGAGCAGTTCTTC. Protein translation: CASSFGYVAKGSYNEQFF.